This TCR beta chain was obtained from a study of OX40 agonist ivuxolimab in advanced cancers. Study-wide context: With ivuxolimab, an agonistic anti-OX40 (CD134) antibody, patients were treated.

Peripheral blood came from all dose cohorts at three timepoints. On this clone itself: Its antigen is undetermined.

Broader study findings: Normalized T-cell clonal expansion was also low in a subset of nonresponders. Among T cells, CD8+ cells averaged more expanded clones than CD4+ cells.

With 0 bases clipped from V and 1 base from J, the junction kept 4 bases outside the gene matches. The germline CDR1 and CDR2 sequences are SGDLS and YYNGEE. The CDR3 loop spans 16 amino acids. This table comes from immunoSEQ multiplex PCR, and its TCRdb copy is limited to in-frame clones, with some not included. The table has approximately 69,000 clones, approximately 88% seen once. The rearrangement joins TRBV9 to TRBJ2-3; 8 bases agree with TRBD1. The TCR sequence derives from an adult with an advanced solid tumor such as melanoma, head and neck, liver or kidney cancer. This specimen consisted of CD4+ or CD8+ T cells sorted from blood, obtained in a trial of the OX40 agonist ivuxolimab. In nucleotides, the CDR3 is TGTGCCAGCAGCGTAGATTCCAGGGGGCGCACAGATACGCAGTATTTT. It specifies CASSVDSRGRTDTQYF.